This TCR beta chain originates from a study of blood T cell repertoires in COVID-19. Study information: Samples representing acute and convalescent COVID-19 were sourced from the United States, Italy and Spain. The cDNA or gDNA used as material had been derived from T cells, B-cell-depleted T cells, or PBMCs.

There are 13 residues in the CDR3. The V gene's germline CDR1 is SGHKS and CDR2 YYEKEE (reference sequence). Trimming took off 2 bases at V and 4 bases at J, with 9 bases between the two ends. In the authors' workflow: Reference gene primer amplification in the assay estimated nucleated cell counts. Profiled with immunoSEQ multiplex PCR; TCRdb holds only in-frame clones, not every one. That table is the source of V, J and clone size, and D and trimming were worked out from the DNA. The table has roughly 350,000 clones, 88% seen once. This receptor was taken from a woman aged 50 to 60 with active or convalescent COVID-19. Sequencing was performed on peripheral blood. The gene calls are TRBV5-5 and TRBJ1-1, with D perhaps TRBD1 (5 bases). This chain's CDR3 is CASSFGGGTEAFF. CDR3 bases: TGTGCCAGCAGCTTTGGGGGGGGCACTGAAGCTTTCTTT.